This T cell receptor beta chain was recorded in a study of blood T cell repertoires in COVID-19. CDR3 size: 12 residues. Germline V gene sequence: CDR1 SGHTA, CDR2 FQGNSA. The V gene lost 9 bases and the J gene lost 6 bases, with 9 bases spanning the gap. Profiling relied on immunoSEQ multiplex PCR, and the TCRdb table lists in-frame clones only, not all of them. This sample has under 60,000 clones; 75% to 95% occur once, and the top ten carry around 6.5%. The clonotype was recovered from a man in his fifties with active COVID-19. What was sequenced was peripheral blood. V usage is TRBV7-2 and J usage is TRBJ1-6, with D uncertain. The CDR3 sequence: CASGSFNSPLHF. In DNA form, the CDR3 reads TGTGCCAGTGGCAGTTTTAATTCACCCCTCCACTTT.